One sample yielded the 5 T cell receptor beta chains listed below, sequenced in a study of blood T cell repertoires in COVID-19. The assay was immunoSEQ multiplex PCR, and TCRdb's table has in-frame clones only and misses some. The sample contains 180,000 or so clones, 70% to 90% of which appear only once. The sequencing input was peripheral blood. The receptors come from a man in his sixties with acute or convalescent COVID-19.

The chain carries TRBV30 and TRBJ2-2, with D tentatively TRBD2 (6 bases). This CDR3 is 11 amino acids long. Germline V gives CDR1 GTSNPN, CDR2 SVGIG (reference sequence). Trimming left V 5 bases short and J 8 bases short, with 9 bases between. The DNA for the CDR3 is TGTGCCTGGCGGGAGCTGGGGGAGCTGTTTTTT. Its protein product is CAWRELGELFF.

The rearrangement joins TRBV7-2 to TRBJ1-2; D not resolved. Germline CDR1 SGHTA, CDR2 FQGNSA. CDR3 size: 14 residues. Deletions cut 0 bases from V and 4 bases from J, with 9 bases between. The CDR3, as DNA: TGTGCCAGCAGCTTAGCGCGCCGAACCTATGGCTACACCTTC. Translation gives CASSLARRTYGYTF.

The V and J genes are TRBV2 and TRBJ2-7, with TRBD1 identical over 9 bases. The junction had 4 bases not matched to a gene; V was cut back by 6 bases and J by 1 base. The CDR3 spans 14 residues. Germline V gene data show CDR1 as SNHLY and CDR2 as FYNNEI. CDR3 nucleotides: TGTGCCAGCAGACGGGACAGGGCGTCCTACGAGCAGTACTTC. This encodes CASRRDRASYEQYF.

The genes are TRBV6-5 and TRBJ2-4; D gene uncertain. This CDR3 is 15 amino acids long. CDR1 and CDR2 (germline): MNHEY, SVGAGI. V gave up 6 bases and J gave up 0 bases, with 12 bases separating them. CDR3 in DNA: TGTGCCAGCAGCCTGACACCTCTAGCCAAAAACATTCAGTACTTC. It yields the protein CASSLTPLAKNIQYF.

The chain joins TRBV24-1 to TRBJ2-1; TRBD2 matches at 11 bases. The CDR3 runs 16 residues. The trim removed 4 bases at V and 5 bases at J, leaving 6 bases unmatched. CDR1 and CDR2 (germline): KGHDR, SFDVKD. The CDR3 here is CATSDQTSGSHNEQFF. The CDR3 DNA reads TGTGCCACCAGTGACCAAACTAGCGGGAGCCACAATGAGCAGTTCTTC.